This is a list of T cell receptor beta chains from one sample in a study of blood T cell repertoires in COVID-19. The table came from immunoSEQ multiplex PCR; TCRdb's copy has only in-frame clones and leaves some out. The table shows some 400,000 clones, with roughly nine tenths occurring only once. Material for sequencing was PBMCs or T cells enriched from blood (not recorded which). All receptors come from a young man who had recovered from COVID-19. Both conserved end residues are part of each CDR3. Each record gives: J gene, D gene, clone size, V gene, CDR3 protein. A D gene is named only where the DNA matches it firmly. Clone size is stated in some rows and not others, as once, few, many or a class when expanded.

J gene: TRBJ2-1
D gene: TRBD2
clone size: .
V gene: TRBV5-1
CDR3 protein: CASSLDLAGKFNEQFF

J gene: TRBJ2-5
D gene: .
clone size: .
V gene: TRBV13
CDR3 protein: CASSTTDRPQETQYF

J gene: TRBJ2-3
D gene: .
clone size: .
V gene: TRBV4-1
CDR3 protein: CASSQADTGTDTQYF

J gene: TRBJ1-5
D gene: TRBD1
clone size: .
V gene: TRBV18
CDR3 protein: CASSPRDRGSNQPQHF

J gene: TRBJ1-5
D gene: .
clone size: .
V gene: TRBV28
CDR3 protein: CASFPGVSNQPQHF

J gene: TRBJ2-1
D gene: .
clone size: .
V gene: TRBV19
CDR3 protein: CASSNTLFEQFF

J gene: TRBJ2-3
D gene: .
clone size: .
V gene: TRBV5-1
CDR3 protein: CASSFSDSLDTQYF

J gene: TRBJ2-1
D gene: TRBD1
clone size: .
V gene: TRBV9
CDR3 protein: CASSVDPGQGSNEQFF

J gene: TRBJ2-2
D gene: .
clone size: .
V gene: TRBV2
CDR3 protein: CASRETGELFF

J gene: TRBJ2-3
D gene: .
clone size: once
V gene: TRBV11-2
CDR3 protein: CASSRGPDDTQYF

J gene: TRBJ2-7
D gene: .
clone size: .
V gene: TRBV9
CDR3 protein: CASSSLEGAYEQYF

J gene: TRBJ1-4
D gene: TRBD1
clone size: few
V gene: TRBV28
CDR3 protein: CASSPGGYEKLFF

J gene: TRBJ1-2
D gene: TRBD1
clone size: few
V gene: TRBV12-3/TRBV12-4
CDR3 protein: CASNRGTNYGYTF

J gene: TRBJ2-1
D gene: .
clone size: .
V gene: TRBV28
CDR3 protein: CASNKPGGGGPNEQFF

J gene: TRBJ1-4
D gene: .
clone size: .
V gene: TRBV10-3
CDR3 protein: CAISRGANEKLFF

J gene: TRBJ1-4
D gene: TRBD1
clone size: once
V gene: TRBV18
CDR3 protein: CASSPGTGGAGEKLFF

J gene: TRBJ1-2
D gene: .
clone size: .
V gene: TRBV4-1
CDR3 protein: CASSQEPEGYYGYTF

J gene: TRBJ2-2
D gene: .
clone size: few
V gene: TRBV24-1
CDR3 protein: CATTQSNTGELFF

J gene: TRBJ1-1
D gene: .
clone size: .
V gene: TRBV4-1
CDR3 protein: CASRKDSVTEAFF

J gene: TRBJ1-2
D gene: .
clone size: .
V gene: TRBV14
CDR3 protein: CASSPSRAVYGYTF

J gene: TRBJ2-1
D gene: TRBD1
clone size: .
V gene: TRBV27
CDR3 protein: CASSPGQGLFFSNEQFF

J gene: TRBJ1-5
D gene: .
clone size: .
V gene: TRBV5-6
CDR3 protein: CASSAGQLSNQPQHF

J gene: TRBJ2-7
D gene: .
clone size: .
V gene: TRBV2
CDR3 protein: CATADLGKSNEQYF

J gene: TRBJ2-7
D gene: .
clone size: .
V gene: TRBV19
CDR3 protein: CASTHPREPYEQYF

J gene: TRBJ2-3
D gene: TRBD2
clone size: .
V gene: TRBV4-2
CDR3 protein: CASSPTTFSLAGRVSSTDTQYF

J gene: TRBJ2-1
D gene: TRBD2
clone size: .
V gene: TRBV19
CDR3 protein: CASSMWTSGRDEQFF

J gene: TRBJ1-2
D gene: TRBD1
clone size: .
V gene: TRBV28
CDR3 protein: CASSTGGDGYTF

J gene: TRBJ1-2
D gene: .
clone size: few
V gene: TRBV28
CDR3 protein: CASSFRILKDGYTF

J gene: TRBJ1-4
D gene: TRBD1
clone size: .
V gene: TRBV5-4
CDR3 protein: CASSPTSGTVNEKLFF

J gene: TRBJ2-3
D gene: TRBD1
clone size: .
V gene: TRBV12-5
CDR3 protein: CASGSSGTGRSDTQYF

J gene: TRBJ1-2
D gene: TRBD1
clone size: .
V gene: TRBV28
CDR3 protein: CASGQGVYGYTF

J gene: TRBJ2-7
D gene: .
clone size: .
V gene: TRBV4-1
CDR3 protein: CASSQEASAYYEQYF

J gene: TRBJ1-1
D gene: TRBD1
clone size: .
V gene: TRBV7-9
CDR3 protein: CASSPTGTGATEAFF

J gene: TRBJ2-1
D gene: TRBD1
clone size: .
V gene: TRBV9
CDR3 protein: CASSLGTGGTEQFF

J gene: TRBJ1-1
D gene: .
clone size: .
V gene: TRBV3-1/TRBV3-2
CDR3 protein: CASSQESLARTEAFF

J gene: TRBJ2-7
D gene: TRBD2
clone size: .
V gene: TRBV28
CDR3 protein: CASSLRREYEQYF

J gene: TRBJ2-7
D gene: TRBD1
clone size: .
V gene: TRBV10-1
CDR3 protein: CASSASTGDEQYF

J gene: TRBJ1-1
D gene: .
clone size: once
V gene: TRBV7-2
CDR3 protein: CASSSTGIGREAFF

J gene: TRBJ2-1
D gene: TRBD2
clone size: .
V gene: TRBV10-3
CDR3 protein: CAISEYGGSSSSYNEQFF

J gene: TRBJ2-3
D gene: .
clone size: many
V gene: TRBV5-4
CDR3 protein: CASSWAGSVTQYF

J gene: TRBJ2-7
D gene: TRBD2
clone size: .
V gene: TRBV27
CDR3 protein: CASRLAGGSYEQYF

J gene: TRBJ2-7
D gene: TRBD2
clone size: .
V gene: TRBV3-1/TRBV3-2
CDR3 protein: CASSQAFLGTSGRAYEQYF

J gene: TRBJ2-5
D gene: TRBD1
clone size: .
V gene: TRBV12-3/TRBV12-4
CDR3 protein: CASSLQGAMTQYF

J gene: TRBJ1-6
D gene: .
clone size: .
V gene: TRBV19
CDR3 protein: CASSSDISYSPLHF

J gene: TRBJ1-2
D gene: .
clone size: .
V gene: TRBV18
CDR3 protein: CASSSVAQGATSNYGYTF